This TCR beta chain was captured by sequencing in a study of shared clonotypes between healthy human individuals. General study results and limits: Memory subsets generally showed smaller estimated richness than naive subsets did. Represented genetic and exposure-history diversity was restricted by having few donors.

The CDR3 spans 13 residues. Germline CDR1 is SGHTA and CDR2 is FQGNSA. Trimming left V 5 bases short and J 7 bases short, with 12 bases between. To note about this clone: As yet, its antigen is unknown.

Genomic DNA per cell subset filled all wells of several immunoSEQ plates. DNA at about 190 ng, approximately 30,000 T cell genomes, went into sorted-subset replicate PCRs. Clones were read by immunoSEQ multiplex PCR, and TCRdb kept only the in-frame ones, dropping some. The sample holds some 2,500,000 clones, 85% to 95% seen once. Sequences were obtained from naive CD4+ T cells from PBMCs. Subset indicated: CD45RA+ positively selected. V usage is TRBV7-2 and J usage is TRBJ1-5, with D possibly matching TRBD1 (5 bases). This receptor was taken from a man between 18 and 29 years old in good health. Some clones in this sample may be carry-over from other donors' samples. Here the CDR3 DNA reads TGTGCCAGCAGCCCCGAGGAGGGGCAGCCCCAGCATTTT. Protein sequence: CASSPEEGQPQHF.